These 7 T cell receptor beta chains share one sample of origin, sequenced in a study of cytomegalovirus exposure and HLA in healthy donors. PCR amplification relied on 60 Vbeta primers (plus 13 Jbeta primers). This table comes from immunoSEQ multiplex PCR, and its TCRdb copy is limited to in-frame clones, with some not included. The sample gives approximately 150,000 clones, 84% of which show up once; roughly 1% is in the top ten. Sequencing was done on a sample of PBMCs. The receptors originated from a man in his thirties or forties in good health and CMV-seronegative.

This clone was recorded a few times. The J gene is TRBJ1-1, the V gene TRBV5-4, with D possibly being TRBD1 (5 bases). The CDR3 sequence is 18 residues long. CDR1 SGHNT and CDR2 YYREEE come from the germline V gene (reference sequence). V lost 2 bases and J 4 bases, leaving 24 bases between the germline ends. The CDR3 nucleotides read TGTGCCAGCAGCTTCCTGACAGTATCTGCGGGATCCGTCACTGAAGCTTTCTTT. It encodes CASSFLTVSAGSVTEAFF.

This chain connects TRBV7-2 to TRBJ2-7; D ambiguous. There are 12 residues in the CDR3. CDR1 SGHTA and CDR2 FQGNSA come from the germline V gene. V dropped 1 base and J dropped 2 bases, with 3 bases sitting between them. The CDR3 DNA reads TGTGCCAGCAGCTTAGTCACCTACGAGCAGTACTTC. Protein sequence: CASSLVTYEQYF.

The CDR3 here is CASGLPGTGTYEQYF. The CDR3, as DNA: TGTGCCAGCGGATTACCCGGGACAGGGACCTACGAGCAGTACTTC. This chain links TRBV7-9 with TRBJ2-7, with 9 positions matching TRBD1. CDR1 is SEHNR and CDR2 is FQNEAQ in the germline V gene (reference sequence). Trimming removed 8 bases from V and 2 bases from J; junction bases left unmatched: 10. The CDR3 loop spans 15 amino acids.

This chain connects TRBV18 to TRBJ2-7; TRBD2 matches at 13 bases. CDR1 and CDR2 (germline): KGHSH, LQKENI. This CDR3 has 17 amino acids. Losses at the gene ends were 1 base for V and 1 base for J; bases not matched to a gene: 4. CDR3 sequence (DNA): TGTGCCAGCTCACCACAAGGACTAGCGGGGGTGTCCTACGAGCAGTACTTC. It codes for CASSPQGLAGVSYEQYF.

The chain uses TRBV6-5 and TRBJ2-3, with TRBD1 matching 7 bases. This CDR3 contains 16 residues. The germline CDR1 and CDR2 sequences are MNHEY and SVGAGI. The V and J ends lost 2 bases and 2 bases, in that order; junction bases with no gene match: 7. Here the CDR3 DNA reads TGTGCCAGCAGTTACAGGGGGCCTACCTACACAGATACGCAGTATTTT. Its protein product is CASSYRGPTYTDTQYF.

This rearrangement joins TRBV6-5 to TRBJ1-4, with 9 nucleotides matching TRBD1. Germline assignment: CDR1 MNHEY and CDR2 SVGAGI. The J segment lost 5 bases and the V segment lost 6 bases, leaving 4 bases of the junction unmatched. CDR3 length: 14 amino acids. The CDR3 spells CASRRDRENEKLFF. The CDR3 DNA follows: TGTGCCAGCAGGCGGGACAGGGAGAATGAAAAACTGTTTTTT.

The chain employs TRBV29-1 and TRBJ1-2, with unresolved D. From germline, CDR1 is SQVTM and CDR2 ANQGSEA. Deletions cut 7 bases from V and 1 base from J, with 7 bases between. This CDR3 spans 11 amino acids. The CDR3 loop is CSGHGNYGYTF. The DNA of the CDR3 is TGCAGCGGACATGGTAACTATGGCTACACCTTC.